This record looks at one T cell receptor (beta chain) sequence and its context. Antigen unknown. This sample was included in a study of spatial heterogeneity in lung cancer. Study-wide points: Tumoral mutation counts were tracked by counts of expanded intratumoral alpha and beta TCRs.

TCRdb itself ran the 5' RACE reads through MiXCR, one entry per CDR3 protein. The sample holds 7,500 to 10,000 distinct CDR3 sequences, roughly 50% seen once. As to time point: sample taken at primary tumor resection. There are 12 residues in the CDR3. Trimming removed 3 bases at V and 4 bases at J, with 10 bases between. Germline lookup yields CDR1 DFQATT and CDR2 SNEGSKA (reference sequence). The receptor comes from a female donor with early-stage non-small cell lung cancer. The sample in question was lung tumor tissue, obtained at surgery. The V call is TRBV20-1, the J call TRBJ2-7; the D is unclear. This CDR3 is CSASPLGYEQYF. As DNA, the CDR3 is TGCAGTGCTAGTCCGTTGGGTTACGAGCAGTACTTC.